The next 14 T cell receptor beta chains were all read from a single sample in a study of Graves' ophthalmopathy and Graves' hyperthyroidism. The study amplified TCR beta CDR3 regions using RNA transcripts. HTBI primers were used in a first-round RT-PCR, which preceded a second-round multiplex PCR. TCRdb reprocessed the multiplex PCR reads with MiXCR, giving one entry per CDR3 protein. The sample yields a few hundred thousand distinct CDR3 sequences, roughly 15% seen once. The specimen was peripheral blood. These receptors all come from an adult woman with stable Graves' hyperthyroidism.

The table lists this clonotype with many counts. The CDR3 sequence: CSAERGEWAEETQYF. The CDR3 DNA reads as TGCAGTGCAGAGAGGGGGGAATGGGCCGAAGAGACCCAGTACTTC. V usage is TRBV20-1 and J usage is TRBJ2-5; D may correspond to TRBD1 or TRBD2 (6 bases each). V lost 6 bases and J 3 bases, leaving 20 bases between the germline ends. This CDR3 is 15 amino acids long. Germline-derived CDR1 and CDR2 are DFQATT and SNEGSKA (reference sequence).

The chain recombines TRBV30 with TRBJ2-2, with 8 positions matching TRBD1. This CDR3 comprises 14 residues. CDR1 is GTSNPN and CDR2 is SVGIG in the germline V gene (reference sequence). Unmatched junction bases numbered 6, after V lost 0 bases and J lost 9 bases. CDR3 sequence: CAWSVGQAGRELFF. The DNA of the CDR3 is TGTGCCTGGAGTGTGGGACAGGCGGGCAGGGAGCTGTTTTTT.

There are many counts of this clonotype. The CDR3 DNA follows: TGTGCCTGGAGTGTACACTCGACTAGCGGAACCTACGAGCAGTACTTC. Protein product: CAWSVHSTSGTYEQYF. The genes are TRBV30 and TRBJ2-7, with TRBD2 identical over 9 bases. CDR1 is GTSNPN and CDR2 is SVGIG in the germline V gene (reference sequence). The CDR3 runs to 16 residues. The trim removed 0 bases at V and 2 bases at J, leaving 8 bases unmatched.

This clonotype has ten or more counts. The rearrangement joins TRBV15 to TRBJ1-5; D unresolved. This CDR3 is built from 12 residues. Trimming stripped 2 bases from V and 5 bases from J, with 4 bases between. Germline CDR1 is LNHNV and CDR2 is YYDKDF (reference sequence). The CDR3 region has the DNA TGTGCCACCAGCAGACCATATCAGCCCCAGCATTTT. Its protein product is CATSRPYQPQHF.

Turning to this clonotype: Just one base apart from a much larger clone, this may be a read error. The chain carries TRBV5-8 and TRBJ1-1; weak D call: TRBD1 (6 bases). CDR3 length: 15 amino acids. Germline V lookup: CDR1 SGHTS, CDR2 YDEGEE. V was trimmed by 5 bases and J by 4 bases, leaving 18 bases between them. The CDR3 spells CASRDWGLVVTEAFF. The CDR3 nucleotides read TGTGCCAGCAGGGACTGGGGGCTTGTAGTCACTGAAGCTTTCTTT. Combining the CDR3 with reference TRBV5-8 and TRBJ1-1 gives the whole variable domain EAGVTQSPTHLIKTRGQQATLRCSPISGHTSVYWYQQALGLGLQFLLWYDEGEERNRGNFPPRFSGRQFPNYSSELNVNALELEDSALYLCASRDWGLVVTEAFFGQGTRLTVV.

This clonotype was detected ten times or more. This chain joins TRBV28 and TRBJ1-1; 8 positions match TRBD1. Germline CDR1 MDHEN, CDR2 SYDVKM. CDR3 length: 17 residues. V trimming: 6 bases; J trimming: 1 base; junction bases outside the gene matches: 13. CDR3 sequence (DNA): TGTGCCAGCAGCTATCACGGGGGGGACAGGAAGAACACTGAAGCTTTCTTT. It yields the protein CASSYHGGDRKNTEAFF.

This clonotype was found once. The chain has TRBV28 and TRBJ1-2, with a weak D call TRBD1 (5 bases). V lost 6 bases to trimming and J lost 4 bases, with 12 bases between them. The CDR3 covers 13 residues. Germline CDR1 and CDR2: MDHEN and SYDVKM. The CDR3, as DNA: TGTGCCAGCAGCCTGACAGTCTTCTATGGCTACACCTTC. It codes for CASSLTVFYGYTF.

Notes on this clonotype: This may stem from a read error, because a much larger clone lies one nucleotide away. This chain joins TRBV18 and TRBJ2-7; 9 bases fit TRBD2. The CDR3 runs 14 residues. CDR1 KGHSH and CDR2 LQKENI come from the germline V gene. The CDR3 here is CASSKTSGTYGQYF. The CDR3 nucleotides are TGTGCCAGCTCAAAGACTAGCGGTACCTACGGGCAGTACTTC.

This clonotype was detected ten times or more. This chain uses TRBV12-3 or TRBV12-4 with TRBJ2-5; 8 bases fit TRBD1. The CDR3 runs to 15 residues. Trimming removed 6 bases from V and 8 bases from J; junction bases left unmatched: 14. This CDR3 is CASRSSVGQGLTQYF. The CDR3 nucleotides are TGTGCCAGCAGATCGTCCGTAGGACAGGGCCTAACCCAGTACTTC.

In this sample, this clonotype turned up many times. The conserved phenylalanine or tryptophan normally closing the CDR3 is absent here, so this likely arose from a read error. The chain combines TRBV6-1 with TRBJ2-7; D assignment may be TRBD1 or TRBD2 (5 bases each). V shed 10 bases and J shed 3 bases, with 10 bases lying between them. This CDR3 is 11 amino acids long. In germline, CDR1 is MNHNS, CDR2 SASEGT. DNA of the CDR3: TGTGCCACCCGGGACGGCTACGAGCAGTACTCC. This codes for CATRDGYEQYS.

The chain has TRBV7-9 and TRBJ2-5, with D possibly being TRBD1 (6 bases). This CDR3 is built from 15 residues. Per the germline V gene, CDR1 is SEHNR and CDR2 is FQNEAQ (reference sequence). Trimming pared 4 bases from V and 4 bases from J, leaving 16 bases between. The CDR3 DNA follows: TGTGCCAGCAGCTACGGGACACAGGACGTAGAGACCCAGTACTTC. Amino acids: CASSYGTQDVETQYF.

The table lists this clonotype with many counts. The J gene is TRBJ2-2, the V gene TRBV19, with 9 bases aligning to TRBD2. CDR3 length equals 18 residues. The trim removed 2 bases at V and 7 bases at J, leaving 14 bases unmatched. Germline V CDR1 and CDR2: LNHDA, SQIVND (reference sequence). The CDR3 loop is CASSIFGLASGNGGELFF. The CDR3 DNA follows: TGTGCCAGTAGTATATTCGGTTTGGCTAGCGGGAACGGCGGGGAGCTGTTTTTT.

The chain carries TRBV19 and TRBJ1-2; no firm D call. CDR1 and CDR2 from the germline V gene are LNHDA and SQIVND (reference sequence). Trimming cost V 6 bases and J 6 bases, with 14 bases left between them. The CDR3 has 13 residues. CDR3 sequence: CASRAGNTHGYTF. In nucleotides, the CDR3 is TGTGCCAGTAGGGCAGGAAATACTCATGGCTACACCTTC.

At least ten counts were recorded for this clonotype. The chain couples TRBV6-2 or TRBV6-3 to TRBJ2-7; tentatively, D is TRBD1 or TRBD2 (5 bases each). CDR3 size: 19 residues. V gave up 0 bases and J gave up 0 bases, with 21 bases separating them. The germline gives CDR1 MNHEY, CDR2 SVGEGT. CDR3 residues: CASSYSSRGRPRGSYEQYF. For the CDR3, the DNA is TGTGCCAGCAGTTACTCGAGTAGAGGCAGGCCGAGGGGCTCCTACGAGCAGTACTTC.